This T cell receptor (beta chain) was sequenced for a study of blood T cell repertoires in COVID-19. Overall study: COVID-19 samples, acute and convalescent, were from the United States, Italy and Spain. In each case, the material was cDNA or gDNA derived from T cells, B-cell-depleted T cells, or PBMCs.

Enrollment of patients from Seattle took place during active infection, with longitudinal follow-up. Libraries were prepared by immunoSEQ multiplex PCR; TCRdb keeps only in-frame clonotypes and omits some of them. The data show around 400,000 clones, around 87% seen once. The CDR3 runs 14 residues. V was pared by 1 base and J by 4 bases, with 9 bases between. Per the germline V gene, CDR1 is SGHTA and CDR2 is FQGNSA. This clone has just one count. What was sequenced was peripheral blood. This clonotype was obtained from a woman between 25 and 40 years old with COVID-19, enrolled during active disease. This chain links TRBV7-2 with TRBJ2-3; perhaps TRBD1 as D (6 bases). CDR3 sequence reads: CASSLGTAPDTQYF. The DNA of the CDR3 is TGTGCCAGCAGCTTAGGGACAGCCCCAGATACGCAGTATTTT.